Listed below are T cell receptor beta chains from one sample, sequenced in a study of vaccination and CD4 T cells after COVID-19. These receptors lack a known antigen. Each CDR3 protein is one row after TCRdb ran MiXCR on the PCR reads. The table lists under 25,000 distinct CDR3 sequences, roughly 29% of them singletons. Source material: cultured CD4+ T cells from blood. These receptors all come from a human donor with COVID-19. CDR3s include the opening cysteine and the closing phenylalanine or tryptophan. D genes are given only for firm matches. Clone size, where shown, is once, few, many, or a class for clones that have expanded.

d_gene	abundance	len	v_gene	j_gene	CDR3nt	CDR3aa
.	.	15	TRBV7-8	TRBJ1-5	TGTGCCAGCAGCTTAGTCAGCAACAGCAATCAGCCCCAGCATTTT	CASSLVSNSNQPQHF
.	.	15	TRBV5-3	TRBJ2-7	TGTGCCAGCAGCTTGGTAGGGGATCAAACCTACGAGCAGTACTTC	CASSLVGDQTYEQYF
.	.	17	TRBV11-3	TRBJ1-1	TGTGCCAGCAGCTCTGGGGGGAGCGCCGGTTGGAACACTGAAGCTTTCTTT	CASSSGGSAGWNTEAFF
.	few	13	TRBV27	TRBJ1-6	TGTGCCAGCACCGGGCCGCGGGGCTCACCCCTCCACTTT	CASTGPRGSPLHF
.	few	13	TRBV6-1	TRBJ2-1	TGTGCCAGCAGCCGCGGGGCCTACAATGAGCAGTTCTTC	CASSRGAYNEQFF
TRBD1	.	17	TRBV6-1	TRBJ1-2	TGTGCCAGCTATGGCCCCACCGGGACAGGGGTTATCTATGGCTACACCTTC	CASYGPTGTGVIYGYTF
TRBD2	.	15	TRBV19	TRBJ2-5	TGTGCCAGTAGTAGGGGGAGGGTATACCAAGAGACCCAGTACTTC	CASSRGRVYQETQYF
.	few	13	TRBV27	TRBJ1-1	TGTGCCACCCATGAGTCGGGGAGGACTGAAGCTTTCTTT	CATHESGRTEAFF
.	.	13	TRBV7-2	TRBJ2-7	TGTGCCAGCCAATCGCGGGAAGCCTACGAGCAGTACTTC	CASQSREAYEQYF
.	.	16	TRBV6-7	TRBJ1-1	TGTGCCAGCAGTGACCCCCGGACAGCTATGAACACTGAAGCTTTCTTT	CASSDPRTAMNTEAFF
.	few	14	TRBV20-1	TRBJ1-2	TGCAGCGCCAAACTCACGGGAACCTCCTATGGCTACACCTTC	CSAKLTGTSYGYTF